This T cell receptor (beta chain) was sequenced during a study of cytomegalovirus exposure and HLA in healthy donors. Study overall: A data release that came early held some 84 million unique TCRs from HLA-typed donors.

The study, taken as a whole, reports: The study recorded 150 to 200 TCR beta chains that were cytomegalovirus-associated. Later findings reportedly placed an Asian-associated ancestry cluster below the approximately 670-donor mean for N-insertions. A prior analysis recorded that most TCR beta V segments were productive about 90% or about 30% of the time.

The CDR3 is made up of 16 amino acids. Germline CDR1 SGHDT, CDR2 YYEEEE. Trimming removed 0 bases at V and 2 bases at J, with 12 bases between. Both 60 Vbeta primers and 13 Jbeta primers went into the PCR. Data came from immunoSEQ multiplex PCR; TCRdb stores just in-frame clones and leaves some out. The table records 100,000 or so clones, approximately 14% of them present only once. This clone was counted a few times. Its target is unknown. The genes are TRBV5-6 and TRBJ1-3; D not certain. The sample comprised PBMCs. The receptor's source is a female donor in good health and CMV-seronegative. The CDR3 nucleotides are TGTGCCAGCAGCTTGGCCGGGTCACTTACTGGAAACACCATATATTTT. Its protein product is CASSLAGSLTGNTIYF.